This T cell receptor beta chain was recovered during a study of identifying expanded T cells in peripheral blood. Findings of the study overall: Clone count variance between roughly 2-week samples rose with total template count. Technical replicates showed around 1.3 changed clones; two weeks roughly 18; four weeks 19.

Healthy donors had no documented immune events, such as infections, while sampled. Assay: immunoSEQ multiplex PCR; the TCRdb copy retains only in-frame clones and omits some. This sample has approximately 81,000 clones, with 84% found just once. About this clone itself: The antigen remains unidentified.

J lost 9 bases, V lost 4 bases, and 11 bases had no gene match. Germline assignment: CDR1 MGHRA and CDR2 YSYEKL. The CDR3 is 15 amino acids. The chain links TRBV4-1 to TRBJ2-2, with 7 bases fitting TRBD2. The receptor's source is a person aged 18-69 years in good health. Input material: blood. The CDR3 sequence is CASSRGEGAVRELFF. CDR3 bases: TGCGCCAGCAGCCGGGGGGAGGGCGCAGTCCGGGAGCTGTTTTTT.